The rows below give T cell receptor beta chains drawn from one sample of a study of blood T cell repertoires in COVID-19. Measured with immunoSEQ multiplex PCR; TCRdb has only the in-frame clones, and not every one. The table shows approximately 130,000 clones, with 85% to 90% occurring only once. The sequencing sample was made of peripheral blood. The source of these receptors is a human donor in a cohort sampled during active COVID-19. The CDR3 runs from the conserved cysteine through the conserved F or W. Fields, in order: CDR3 DNA, CDR3 protein, J gene, D gene, clone size, V gene. The D gene is left open where the match is weak. Size values are once, few and many counts, or a class for expanded clones, and some rows have none.

CDR3 DNA: TGTGCCAGCAGCCCTAACCCTTACGAGCAGTACTTC; CDR3 protein: CASSPNPYEQYF; J gene: TRBJ2-7; D gene: -; clone size: -; V gene: TRBV11-1
CDR3 DNA: TGTGCCAGTAGTATATGGGGGCAGGGTGAAGAGACCCAGTACTTC; CDR3 protein: CASSIWGQGEETQYF; J gene: TRBJ2-5; D gene: -; clone size: -; V gene: TRBV19
CDR3 DNA: TGTGCCAGCAGCAAACAAGGGAGGAACACAGATACGCAGTATTTT; CDR3 protein: CASSKQGRNTDTQYF; J gene: TRBJ2-3; D gene: -; clone size: -; V gene: TRBV28
CDR3 DNA: TGTGCCAGCAGCCAAGGTCACCCGGCGGGGGGGCTCCACGAGCAGTACTTC; CDR3 protein: CASSQGHPAGGLHEQYF; J gene: TRBJ2-7; D gene: TRBD2; clone size: few; V gene: TRBV3-1/TRBV3-2
CDR3 DNA: TGTGCCAGCAGCCTATCTAGTTCGGGAGTGGGGTCCTACGAGCAGTACTTC; CDR3 protein: CASSLSSSGVGSYEQYF; J gene: TRBJ2-7; D gene: -; clone size: -; V gene: TRBV9
CDR3 DNA: TGTGCCAGCAGCCAGGCCTCGGCTAGCGGGGGACGCTACGAGCAGTACTTC; CDR3 protein: CASSQASASGGRYEQYF; J gene: TRBJ2-7; D gene: TRBD2; clone size: once; V gene: TRBV3-1/TRBV3-2
CDR3 DNA: TGCGCCAGCAGCTTGTCGACCAGGGATACGCAGTATTTT; CDR3 protein: CASSLSTRDTQYF; J gene: TRBJ2-3; D gene: -; clone size: -; V gene: TRBV5-1
CDR3 DNA: TGTGCCACCAGTGACGAGTATGGCTACACCTTC; CDR3 protein: CATSDEYGYTF; J gene: TRBJ1-2; D gene: -; clone size: -; V gene: TRBV24-1
CDR3 DNA: TGTGCCAGTAGTATTATGGCAGGGGGCGCATCTGGGGCCAACGTCCTGACTTTC; CDR3 protein: CASSIMAGGASGANVLTF; J gene: TRBJ2-6; D gene: TRBD1; clone size: -; V gene: TRBV19
CDR3 DNA: TGTGCCAGCAGTGGACTAGCGGGGGGCTACCAAGAGACCCAGTACTTC; CDR3 protein: CASSGLAGGYQETQYF; J gene: TRBJ2-5; D gene: TRBD2; clone size: -; V gene: TRBV2
CDR3 DNA: TGTGCCAGCAGCGTAGGGGTCAGGGGGCAGCCCCAGCATTTT; CDR3 protein: CASSVGVRGQPQHF; J gene: TRBJ1-5; D gene: TRBD1; clone size: -; V gene: TRBV9
CDR3 DNA: TGTGCCAGCAGTTTATTGGCGGGAGGGTACAATGAGCAGTTCTTC; CDR3 protein: CASSLLAGGYNEQFF; J gene: TRBJ2-1; D gene: TRBD2; clone size: -; V gene: TRBV28
CDR3 DNA: TGTGCCACCAGCAGGACCGGGACAGGGAATTCACCCCTCCACTTT; CDR3 protein: CATSRTGTGNSPLHF; J gene: TRBJ1-6; D gene: TRBD1; clone size: -; V gene: TRBV15
CDR3 DNA: TGCGCCAGCAGCCCCGGGACTGGTAATGAAAAACTGTTTTTT; CDR3 protein: CASSPGTGNEKLFF; J gene: TRBJ1-4; D gene: -; clone size: -; V gene: TRBV5-1
CDR3 DNA: TGTGCCAGCAGCTGGGTGGGACAGGGGGCTGATGAGCAGTTCTTC; CDR3 protein: CASSWVGQGADEQFF; J gene: TRBJ2-1; D gene: TRBD1; clone size: -; V gene: TRBV5-6
CDR3 DNA: TGTGCCACGGCGGTGGAGAGGGTATACAATGAGCAGTTCTTC; CDR3 protein: CATAVERVYNEQFF; J gene: TRBJ2-1; D gene: -; clone size: -; V gene: TRBV6-5
CDR3 DNA: TGTGCCAGCTCACCGCTCAGGGTGTCCTACAATGAGCAGTTCTTC; CDR3 protein: CASSPLRVSYNEQFF; J gene: TRBJ2-1; D gene: -; clone size: -; V gene: TRBV18
CDR3 DNA: TGCAGTGCTACAAACACCGGGGAGCTGTTTTTT; CDR3 protein: CSATNTGELFF; J gene: TRBJ2-2; D gene: -; clone size: -; V gene: TRBV20-1
CDR3 DNA: TGCGCCAGCAGCCAAGGGGGAGGGGGGATCACCGGGGAGCTGTTTTTT; CDR3 protein: CASSQGGGGITGELFF; J gene: TRBJ2-2; D gene: -; clone size: -; V gene: TRBV4-1
CDR3 DNA: TGTGCCAGCAGCGGGACAGGGGGCGCGGCCTCTGGCTACACCTTC; CDR3 protein: CASSGTGGAASGYTF; J gene: TRBJ1-2; D gene: TRBD1; clone size: -; V gene: TRBV9
CDR3 DNA: TGTGCCGTTCGGGACAGAGATTCGCGGGAGCAGTACTTC; CDR3 protein: CAVRDRDSREQYF; J gene: TRBJ2-7; D gene: TRBD1; clone size: -; V gene: TRBV2
CDR3 DNA: TGTGCCAGCAGTCTCACCACAGGGGGGGATTCACCCCTCCACTTT; CDR3 protein: CASSLTTGGDSPLHF; J gene: TRBJ1-6; D gene: TRBD1; clone size: -; V gene: TRBV28
CDR3 DNA: TGTGCCAGCAGCTTAGAAGCGGGGGGGCCCTACGAGCAGTACTTC; CDR3 protein: CASSLEAGGPYEQYF; J gene: TRBJ2-7; D gene: TRBD2; clone size: -; V gene: TRBV7-2
CDR3 DNA: TGTGCCAGCAGCCCGACAGGAACCGGGACAAGGTTTTACACTGAAGCTTTCTTT; CDR3 protein: CASSPTGTGTRFYTEAFF; J gene: TRBJ1-1; D gene: -; clone size: -; V gene: TRBV5-4
CDR3 DNA: TGTGCCAGCAGCTTTTGGACAGCTCTTGAAGGGACTGAAGCTTTCTTT; CDR3 protein: CASSFWTALEGTEAFF; J gene: TRBJ1-1; D gene: -; clone size: -; V gene: TRBV5-6